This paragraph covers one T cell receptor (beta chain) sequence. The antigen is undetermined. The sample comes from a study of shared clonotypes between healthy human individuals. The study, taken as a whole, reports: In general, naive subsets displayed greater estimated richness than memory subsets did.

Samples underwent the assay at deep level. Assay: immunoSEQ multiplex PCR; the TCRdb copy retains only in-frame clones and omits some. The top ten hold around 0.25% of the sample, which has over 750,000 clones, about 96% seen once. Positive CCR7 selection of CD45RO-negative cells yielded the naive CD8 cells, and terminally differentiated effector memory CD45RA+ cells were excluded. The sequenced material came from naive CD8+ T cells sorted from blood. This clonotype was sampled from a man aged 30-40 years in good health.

The chain's CDR3 is CAITEGSYEQYF. CDR3 nucleotide sequence: TGTGCCATCACGGAGGGGAGCTACGAGCAGTACTTC. The chain has TRBV7-9 and TRBJ2-7, with a tentative D call TRBD2 (6 bases). Trimming left V 10 bases short and J 3 bases short, with 13 bases between. The CDR3 runs 12 residues. Germline-derived CDR1 and CDR2 are SEHNR and FQNEAQ (reference sequence). Together with reference TRBV7-9 and TRBJ2-7, the CDR3 gives the full variable domain: DTGVSQNPRHKITKRGQNVTFRCDPISEHNRLYWYRQTLGQGPEFLTYFQNEAQLEKSRLLSDRFSAERPKGSFSTLEIQRTEQGDSAMYLCAITEGSYEQYFGPGTRLTVT.